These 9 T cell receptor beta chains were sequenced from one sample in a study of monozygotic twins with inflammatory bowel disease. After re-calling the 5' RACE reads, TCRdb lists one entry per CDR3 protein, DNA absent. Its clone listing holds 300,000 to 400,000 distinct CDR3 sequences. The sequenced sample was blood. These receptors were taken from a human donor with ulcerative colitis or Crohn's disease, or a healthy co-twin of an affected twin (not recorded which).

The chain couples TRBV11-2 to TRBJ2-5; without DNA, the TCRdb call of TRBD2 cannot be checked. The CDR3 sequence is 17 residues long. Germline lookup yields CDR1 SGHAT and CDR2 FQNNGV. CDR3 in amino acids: CASSLVSGGAYQETQYF.

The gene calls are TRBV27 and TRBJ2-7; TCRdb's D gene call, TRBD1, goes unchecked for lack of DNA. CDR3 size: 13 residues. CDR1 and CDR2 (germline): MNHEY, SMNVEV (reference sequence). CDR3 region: CASSWGQDYEQYF.

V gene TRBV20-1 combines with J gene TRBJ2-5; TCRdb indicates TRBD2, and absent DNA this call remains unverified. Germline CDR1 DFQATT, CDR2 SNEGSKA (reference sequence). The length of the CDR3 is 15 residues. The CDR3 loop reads CSAPSGQFFQETQYF.

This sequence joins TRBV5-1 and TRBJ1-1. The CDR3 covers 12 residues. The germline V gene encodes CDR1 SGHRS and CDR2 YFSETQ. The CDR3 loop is CASSSDRAEAFF.

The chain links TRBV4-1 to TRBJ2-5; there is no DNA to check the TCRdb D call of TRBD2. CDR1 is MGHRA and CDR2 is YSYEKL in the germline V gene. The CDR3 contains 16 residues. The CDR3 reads CASRSISGGLKETQYF.

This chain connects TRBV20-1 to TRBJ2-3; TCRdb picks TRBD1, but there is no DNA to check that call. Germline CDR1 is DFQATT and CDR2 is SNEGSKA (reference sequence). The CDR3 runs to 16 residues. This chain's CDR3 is CSARDGVRGMTDTQYF.

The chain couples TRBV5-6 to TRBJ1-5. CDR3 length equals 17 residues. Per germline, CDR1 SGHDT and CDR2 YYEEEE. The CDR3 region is CASSSYGTPGPNQPQHF. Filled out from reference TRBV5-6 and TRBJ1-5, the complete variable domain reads DAGVTQSPTHLIKTRGQQVTLRCSPKSGHDTVSWYQQALGQGPQFIFQYYEEEERQRGNFPDRFSGHQFPNYSSELNVNALLLGDSALYLCASSSYGTPGPNQPQHFGDGTRLSIL.

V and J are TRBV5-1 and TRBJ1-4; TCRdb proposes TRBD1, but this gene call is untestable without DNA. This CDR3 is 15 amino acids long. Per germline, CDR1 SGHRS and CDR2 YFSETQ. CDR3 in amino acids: CASSLTVGENEKLFF.

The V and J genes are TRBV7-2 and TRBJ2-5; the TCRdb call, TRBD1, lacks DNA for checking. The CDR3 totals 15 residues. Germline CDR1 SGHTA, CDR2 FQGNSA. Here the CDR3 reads CASSLVGTVGETQYF. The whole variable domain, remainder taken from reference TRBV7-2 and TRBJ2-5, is GAGVSQSPSNKVTEKGKDVELRCDPISGHTALYWYRQSLGQGLEFLIYFQGNSAPDKSGLPSDRFSAERTGGSVSTLTIQRTQQEDSAVYLCASSLVGTVGETQYFGPGTRLLVL.